The rows below give T cell receptor beta chains drawn from one sample of a study of vaccination and CD4 T cells after COVID-19. TCRdb itself ran the PCR reads through MiXCR, one entry per CDR3 protein. The table includes 9,100 or so distinct CDR3 sequences, roughly a third detected once. These TCRs' antigens remain unknown. The specimen was CD4+ T cells from blood, cultured in vitro. The receptors come from a human donor in good health. Each CDR3 is given with its conserved first and last residue. A D gene is named only where the DNA matches it firmly. Clone sizes are given selectively: once, few, many, or a class where the clone is expanded.

few	TRBV28	TRBJ2-3	NA	TGTGCCAGCAGTTTACACGGAAACACAGATACGCAGTATTTT	CASSLHGNTDTQYF
NA	TRBV20-1	TRBJ2-2	TRBD2	TGCAGTGCTAGTGGCGGGAGGGTCGCCGGGGAGCTGTTTTTT	CSASGGRVAGELFF
few	TRBV29-1	TRBJ2-7	TRBD2	TGCAGCGTTATCGGGGGACTAGCGGGAAACGAGCAGTACTTC	CSVIGGLAGNEQYF
few	TRBV7-9	TRBJ1-1	TRBD1	TGTGCCAGCAGCTACGGGACAGTCGGTGAAGCTTTCTTT	CASSYGTVGEAFF
medium-sized	TRBV3-1	TRBJ2-7	TRBD1	TGTGCCAGCAGCCTCCCCGGGACAGCCTCCTACGAGCAGTACTTC	CASSLPGTASYEQYF
NA	TRBV6-1	TRBJ2-7	NA	TGTGCCAGCACCAAGGACCCCCCGGGCGGCGAGCAGTACTTC	CASTKDPPGGEQYF
NA	TRBV7-9	TRBJ2-7	TRBD1	TGTGCCAGCAGCTTAGGACAGGGCCCGTGGACGGTTGAGCAGTACTTC	CASSLGQGPWTVEQYF
NA	TRBV7-9	TRBJ2-5	NA	TGTGCCAGCAGCCAAGCGAGTGAGACCCAGTACTTC	CASSQASETQYF
NA	TRBV19	TRBJ2-2	TRBD1	TGTGCCAGTAGGCTACAGGGGGACACCGGGGAGCTGTTTTTT	CASRLQGDTGELFF
NA	TRBV28	TRBJ1-6	NA	TGTGCCAGCGGAAGCTCCTATAATTCACCCCTCCACTTT	CASGSSYNSPLHF
few	TRBV6-1	TRBJ2-1	TRBD1	TGTGCCAGCAGACCCCCGGGACAGGGGAGGGTAGCGAGCTCCTACAATGAGCAGTTCTTC	CASRPPGQGRVASSYNEQFF
few	TRBV19	TRBJ1-5	NA	TGTGCCAGTAGTATATGGGGTAATAGCAATCAGCCCCAGCATTTT	CASSIWGNSNQPQHF
once	TRBV18	TRBJ1-2	NA	TGTGCCAGCTCACCACGGGTGCAGGGGACCTCTATTGGCTACACCTTC	CASSPRVQGTSIGYTF
medium-sized	TRBV21-1	TRBJ1-2	NA	TGTGCCAGCAGCATTCACAGGGGGCTTAGTGGCTACACCTTC	CASSIHRGLSGYTF
few	TRBV20-1	TRBJ2-1	NA	TGCAGTGCTACCGACGCGGGGCGCCCCTACAATGAGCAGTTCTTC	CSATDAGRPYNEQFF
NA	TRBV28	TRBJ2-5	NA	TGTGCCAGCAGACCCCAAGGCCAAGAGACCCAGTACTTC	CASRPQGQETQYF
NA	TRBV9	TRBJ1-2	NA	TGTGCCAGCAGCCACCCGGGTACGAGCTACACCTTC	CASSHPGTSYTF
few	TRBV6-1	TRBJ2-3	TRBD2	TGTGCCAGCAGTGTAAGACTAGCGGGAGGGCCGTTAGCAGATACGCAGTATTTT	CASSVRLAGGPLADTQYF
NA	TRBV29-1	TRBJ2-3	TRBD2	TGCAGCGCTGATAGCGGGAGGGCGTCAGATACGCAGTATTTT	CSADSGRASDTQYF
NA	TRBV7-9	TRBJ2-1	NA	TGTGCCAGCAGCTTAGGGGGCCTAGGGAGCTCCTACAATGAGCAGTTCTTC	CASSLGGLGSSYNEQFF
NA	TRBV4-3	TRBJ2-5	NA	TGCGCCAGCAGCCAAGGCGGAGAGACCCAGTACTTC	CASSQGGETQYF
NA	TRBV10-3	TRBJ2-7	NA	TGTGCCATCAAAGCCAATCCGGCCGCGGGGTCCTACGAGCAGTACTTC	CAIKANPAAGSYEQYF
few	TRBV6-2/TRBV6-3	TRBJ1-2	TRBD1	TGTGCCAGCAGTTTTTCGACAGGGGGCGGCTACGGCTACACCTTC	CASSFSTGGGYGYTF
few	TRBV9	TRBJ2-7	TRBD2	TGTGCCAGCAGCGTAGGGAATAGCGGGATATACGAGCAGTACTTC	CASSVGNSGIYEQYF
medium-sized	TRBV5-4	TRBJ2-1	NA	TGTGCCAGCAGCTTGGACTGGGCTGAGCAGTTCTTC	CASSLDWAEQFF
few	TRBV27	TRBJ2-7	NA	TGTGCCAGCAGGACCTGGGGGGCCGCGTCCTACGAGCAGTACTTC	CASRTWGAASYEQYF
NA	TRBV9	TRBJ2-1	NA	TGTGCCAGCAGCGTAGAGCTCTTCCGTGCGGGTACCTACAATGAGCAGTTCTTC	CASSVELFRAGTYNEQFF
NA	TRBV14	TRBJ2-7	NA	TGTGCCAGCAGCCAAATCAACAGCCTCTACGAGCAGTACTTC	CASSQINSLYEQYF
NA	TRBV20-1	TRBJ2-7	NA	TGCAGTGCCCCCGGGACTCACTCCTACGAGCAGTACTTC	CSAPGTHSYEQYF
NA	TRBV6-1	TRBJ2-3	TRBD1	TGTGCCAGCAGTCCCCTGGGGACAGGAAGCACAGATACGCAGTATTTT	CASSPLGTGSTDTQYF
few	TRBV7-2	TRBJ1-2	TRBD1	TGTGCCAGCAGCTTGTCACAGGGGGCGCAGGGCTACACCTTC	CASSLSQGAQGYTF
NA	TRBV5-5	TRBJ1-2	NA	TGTGCCAGCAGCTTGGCTTTTACAGGGCCCTATGGCTACACCTTC	CASSLAFTGPYGYTF
few	TRBV6-2/TRBV6-3	TRBJ2-7	NA	TGTGCCAGCAGTTTCATGCAGTACAGGGTTATGGACGAGCAGTACTTC	CASSFMQYRVMDEQYF
NA	TRBV20-1	TRBJ1-5	NA	TGCAGTGCTAGAGTACGAAGGGGCCTAGTCGGGGATCAGCCCCAGCATTTT	CSARVRRGLVGDQPQHF
NA	TRBV2	TRBJ2-2	NA	TGTGCCAGCAGTGCCCTCCCTATGAACACCGGGGAGCTGTTTTTT	CASSALPMNTGELFF
few	TRBV7-2	TRBJ2-7	NA	TGTGCCAGCAGCGCCGGGGGCGGGAGAACCCACGAGCAGTACTTC	CASSAGGGRTHEQYF
NA	TRBV7-2	TRBJ2-1	NA	TGTGCCAGCAGCTTAGTATTCTGGGATGAGCAGTTCTTC	CASSLVFWDEQFF
few	TRBV20-1	TRBJ2-1	NA	TGCAGTGCTCCCCCCGGCGGGACGAACAATGAGCAGTTCTTC	CSAPPGGTNNEQFF
medium-sized	TRBV6-5	TRBJ1-2	NA	TGTGCCAGCAGTTCCAAGCGGGAGGCCTATGGCTACACCTTC	CASSSKREAYGYTF